The clone carrying this TCR beta chain was detected a few times. The antigen is unknown. The sample belongs to a study of T-cell reconstitution after alpha-beta-depleted transplantation in children. Trimming removed 0 bases at V and 0 bases at J, with 3 bases between. Per germline, CDR1 SGHRS and CDR2 YFSETQ. The CDR3 length is 14 residues. Construction of the TCRbeta library involved unique molecular identifiers. TCRdb processed the PCR reads anew with MiXCR; each CDR3 protein has one entry. The sample records 350,000 to 500,000 distinct CDR3 sequences, roughly 44% being singletons. Study-wide points: The study reportedly traced alpha-beta T cells about two months after transplant to several hundred expanded graft clones. In some patients, recipient T cells and intrathymic progenitors surviving conditioning explained high day-60 diversity. Newly produced T cells mostly accounted for T-cell counts and diversity one year post-transplant.

This TCR was recovered from a girl aged 2-10 years with aplastic anemia, due to receive a stem cell transplant. The sequences come from PBMCs, collected before TCRalphabeta/CD19-depleted stem cell transplant. The chain has TRBV5-1 and TRBJ2-2; D gene ambiguous. CDR3 coding DNA: TGCGCCAGCAGCTTGGAGCCGAACACCGGGGAGCTGTTTTTT. Its translation is CASSLEPNTGELFF.